This section outlines one T cell receptor beta chain sequence together with its context. Its antigen is undetermined. The data were taken from a study of CD8 T cells in ankylosing spondylitis. Findings of the study overall: What seemed typical of ankylosing spondylitis blood was a TCR beta motif built from roughly eight highly homologous variants. Significant enrichment of disease-linked clones was reportedly seen in matched ankylosing spondylitis synovial fluid.

CDR3 length: 13 amino acids. The V and J ends lost 0 bases and 7 bases respectively, with 9 bases between them. Germline V lookup: CDR1 ENHRY, CDR2 SYGVKD. Via MiXCR, TCRdb re-called the 5' RACE reads, giving one row per CDR3 protein. The top ten hold about 0.92% of the sample, which has under 550,000 distinct CDR3 sequences, roughly a quarter seen once. This receptor was taken from a male donor with ankylosing spondylitis. This chain uses TRBV10-3 with TRBJ1-2; D ambiguous. The specimen was blood, either unsorted or a sorted T cell fraction (not recorded which). The DNA of the CDR3 is TGTGCCATCAGTGAGTCGGAGATGGGTGGCTACACCTTC. It translates to CAISESEMGGYTF.